These T cell receptor beta chains were read from a single sample in a study of cytomegalovirus exposure and HLA in healthy donors. Only in-frame clones appear in the TCRdb table, and some are missing; sequencing was by immunoSEQ multiplex PCR. The repertoire holds roughly 140,000 clones, with roughly two thirds as singletons. Sample: PBMCs. The receptors were sampled from a human donor in good health. CDR3s include the opening cysteine and the closing phenylalanine or tryptophan. A D gene is named only where the DNA matches it firmly. Clone size is not always given. Where it is, it says once, few, many or a class for expanded clones.

clone_size d_call j_call v_call cdr3_nt cdr3_aa
NA NA TRBJ2-7 TRBV5-1 TGCGCCAGCAGCCGCCGGGGGAACGAGCAGTACTTC CASSRRGNEQYF
NA TRBD1 TRBJ1-1 TRBV6-5 TGTGCCAGCACTAGGAGGGGGCTGACTGAAGCTTTCTTT CASTRRGLTEAFF
few NA TRBJ1-1 TRBV25-1 TGTGCCAGCAGTGAACCGGGTACCAACACTGAAGCTTTCTTT CASSEPGTNTEAFF
few NA TRBJ1-5 TRBV6-6 TGTGCCAGCAGCCGGCGGGGGCGCAATCAGCCCCAGCATTTT CASSRRGRNQPQHF
NA NA TRBJ2-7 TRBV13 TGTGCCAGCAGCTTAAGGGCCACAGGGCCTGCCTACGAGCAGTACTTC CASSLRATGPAYEQYF
NA NA TRBJ2-5 TRBV11-3 TGTGCCAGCAGCCGAACAGGGTTGGAGACCCAGTACTTC CASSRTGLETQYF
NA NA TRBJ2-1 TRBV2 TGTGCCAGCAGGGACAGTGCCCTATACAATGAGCAGTTCTTC CASRDSALYNEQFF
NA NA TRBJ1-6 TRBV4-1 TGCGCCAGCAGCCAAGAACCGGGCTCCTATAATTCACCCCTCCACTTT CASSQEPGSYNSPLHF
NA NA TRBJ2-7 TRBV30 TGTGCCTGGAGTGTAAACAGGGTCAACGAGCAGTACTTC CAWSVNRVNEQYF
NA TRBD2 TRBJ2-7 TRBV5-6 TGTGCCAGCAGCCCGGGACTAGCGGGAGGTGAGCAGTACTTC CASSPGLAGGEQYF
NA TRBD2 TRBJ2-2 TRBV27 TGTGCCAGCAGTTTAGGTAGCGGGGGCACCGGGGAGCTGTTTTTT CASSLGSGGTGELFF
NA TRBD2 TRBJ2-5 TRBV28 TGTGCCAGCAGCTCTACGTGGGCGGGGGGGAAACAAGAGACCCAGTACTTC CASSSTWAGGKQETQYF
NA NA TRBJ2-7 TRBV5-6 TGTGCCAGCAGCCATACAGGGGAGGTATACGAGCAGTACTTC CASSHTGEVYEQYF
NA TRBD2 TRBJ2-2 TRBV7-2 TGTGCCAGCAGCCCCAGAGGCGGGGGGAACACCGGGGAGCTGTTTTTT CASSPRGGGNTGELFF
few NA TRBJ2-2 TRBV7-3 TGTGCCAGCGCCCGGACAGAGAACACCGGGGAGCTGTTTTTT CASARTENTGELFF
NA NA TRBJ1-1 TRBV27 TGTGCCAGCGGGAGAGGCACCTTGACTGAAGCTTTCTTT CASGRGTLTEAFF
NA NA TRBJ1-3 TRBV7-6 TGTGCCAGCAGCTCGCACTCGGTACGGGATGGAAACACCATATATTTT CASSSHSVRDGNTIYF
few NA TRBJ2-5 TRBV5-1 TGCGCCAGCAGCTTGGGGGCAGGTGAGACCCAGTACTTC CASSLGAGETQYF
few NA TRBJ1-1 TRBV29-1 TGCAGCGTTGGCGCGGAAGAAGCTTTCTTT CSVGAEEAFF
NA NA TRBJ1-6 TRBV7-6 TGTGCCAGCAGCTTAAGCGGACGGCCGAATTCACCCCTCCACTTT CASSLSGRPNSPLHF
NA NA TRBJ1-2 TRBV7-9 TGTGCCAGCAGCTTGCTACTCTTCAAGGGCTACACCTTC CASSLLLFKGYTF
once TRBD2 TRBJ2-1 TRBV2 TGTGCCAGCAAACGGGAGGGGACTAGTGAGCAGTTCTTC CASKREGTSEQFF
few NA TRBJ1-2 TRBV5-1 TGCGCCAGCAGCTTACGACAAGGCTATGGCTACACCTTC CASSLRQGYGYTF
NA TRBD2 TRBJ2-1 TRBV11-3 TGTGCCAGCAGCCCTGGACTAGCGCTCTACAATGAGCAGTTCTTC CASSPGLALYNEQFF
NA TRBD2 TRBJ2-1 TRBV30 TGTGCCTGGAGGTCTAGCGGGAGTTTCCTTTACGTTTACAATGAGCAGTTCTTC CAWRSSGSFLYVYNEQFF
NA TRBD1 TRBJ1-2 TRBV5-1 TGCGCCAGCAGCAAGACAGGGGTCCCCAACTATGGCTACACCTTC CASSKTGVPNYGYTF
NA NA TRBJ1-2 TRBV7-8 TGTGCCAGCAGCTTACAGGGTATGGGCTACACCTTC CASSLQGMGYTF
once TRBD1 TRBJ1-6 TRBV4-1 TGCGCCAGCAGCCAACCTCGACAGGGAAAGAATTCACCCCTCCACTTT CASSQPRQGKNSPLHF
NA NA TRBJ1-1 TRBV7-2 TGTGCCAGCAGCTTTCAGGGGACTGAAGCTTTCTTT CASSFQGTEAFF
NA TRBD1 TRBJ1-2 TRBV5-1 TGCGCCAGCAGCTTTACTACAGGGGATCCCTATGGCTACACCTTC CASSFTTGDPYGYTF
NA NA TRBJ2-3 TRBV4-1 TGCGCCAGCAGCCCCCTGCGCGGCGACCCAGATACGCAGTATTTT CASSPLRGDPDTQYF
NA TRBD2 TRBJ2-7 TRBV13 TGTGCCAGCAGCCATGGGACTAGCGGGGGGAAAACCTCCTACGAGCAGTACTTC CASSHGTSGGKTSYEQYF
NA TRBD2 TRBJ2-2 TRBV18 TGTGCCAGCTCACTATCCGGGACTAGAAACACCGGGGAGCTGTTTTTT CASSLSGTRNTGELFF
NA NA TRBJ1-4 TRBV30 TGTGCCTGGAGCCTAGCTTGGCACACAAAACTGTTTTTT CAWSLAWHTKLFF
NA TRBD2 TRBJ2-1 TRBV18 TGTGCCAGCTCACCACCAGCGGGAGCTCCCTTCTACAATGAGCAGTTCTTC CASSPPAGAPFYNEQFF
NA NA TRBJ1-2 TRBV27 TGTGCCAGCAGTTTGGGGGGTACTGGCTACACCTTC CASSLGGTGYTF
NA TRBD2 TRBJ2-5 TRBV6-5 TGTGCCAGCAGTTACACAGGACTAGCAGGGGAGACCCAGTACTTC CASSYTGLAGETQYF
NA NA TRBJ2-7 TRBV19 TGTGCCAGTAGTTCCGCGACAGAGCCCTGGGAGCAGTACTTC CASSSATEPWEQYF
NA NA TRBJ1-5 TRBV2 TGTGCCAGCAGTGAACTGAGCAATCAGCCCCAGCATTTT CASSELSNQPQHF
once NA TRBJ2-3 TRBV4-1 TGCGCCAGCAGCCAAGAGGGACACCGCACAGATACGCAGTATTTT CASSQEGHRTDTQYF
NA TRBD1 TRBJ2-1 TRBV2 TGTGCCAGCAGGGAACGACAGGGCCCCTACAATGAGCAGTTCTTC CASRERQGPYNEQFF
once NA TRBJ2-7 TRBV5-4 TGTGCCAGCAGCGAACCCGGGACACCCTACGAGCAGTACTTC CASSEPGTPYEQYF
once NA TRBJ1-4 TRBV7-9 TGTGCCAGCAGCTTAGCGAGTTTTGATGAAAAACTGTTTTTT CASSLASFDEKLFF
NA TRBD2 TRBJ2-1 TRBV19 TGTGCCAGTAAGGGGAGGGCCGGGTACAATGAGCAGTTCTTC CASKGRAGYNEQFF
NA NA TRBJ2-3 TRBV10-3 TGTGCCATCAGGGCTTTAGGGGGAAGAAGCACAGATACGCAGTATTTT CAIRALGGRSTDTQYF
NA NA TRBJ2-1 TRBV29-1 TGCAGCGTTGAAGGGCAGACTCGTGACAATGAGCAGTTCTTC CSVEGQTRDNEQFF
NA TRBD1 TRBJ1-2 TRBV5-1 TGCGCCAGCAGCCCCGGGACAGGGGAATTCTATGGCTACACCTTC CASSPGTGEFYGYTF
once TRBD2 TRBJ2-3 TRBV5-4 TGTGCCAGCAGCTTGCCCAGCGGGAGGGCCCGGGGATCGCAGTATTTT CASSLPSGRARGSQYF
NA NA TRBJ1-1 TRBV7-8 TGTGCCAGCAGCTTAGGAGGCACTAACACTGAAGCTTTCTTT CASSLGGTNTEAFF
NA NA TRBJ2-5 TRBV5-8 TGTGCCAGCAGCTTGGGACGGAGCCGATCCCAAGAGACCCAGTACTTC CASSLGRSRSQETQYF
NA TRBD2 TRBJ2-1 TRBV6-4 TGTGCCAGCAGTCCAGTTGGACTAGCGGAGAACAATGAGCAGTTCTTC CASSPVGLAENNEQFF
NA TRBD2 TRBJ2-7 TRBV6-1 TGTGCCAGCAGAACGGGGGGAATCTACGAGCAGTACTTC CASRTGGIYEQYF
NA NA TRBJ1-1 TRBV7-8 TGTGCCAGCAGCTTAGGGGGGCGAGGAAGGACTGAAGCTTTCTTT CASSLGGRGRTEAFF
NA NA TRBJ1-2 TRBV9 TGTGCCAGTAACACGGGCGGGGGCAGCTACACCTTC CASNTGGGSYTF
few TRBD1 TRBJ2-1 TRBV14 TGTGCCAGCAGCCAGAGACAGGGCGTCTACAATGAGCAGTTCTTC CASSQRQGVYNEQFF